One and the same sample provided the 3 T cell receptor beta chains below, sequenced in a study of blood T cell repertoires in COVID-19 (dated by TCRdb to 2020 to 2022). Library method: the immunoSEQ multiplex PCR assay. In TCRdb, the immuneACCESS table is reduced to in-frame sequences with V and J assigned. These tables do not hold every clone; where another copy was compared, an unresolved V gene accounts for under half, and the others remain unexplained. This sample has 250,000 to 300,000 clones in its table, and about 85% of those were observed once. The ten largest make up about 2.2% of the sample. Sequencing was carried out using peripheral blood. Every receptor here comes from a woman aged 50 to 65 who had recovered from COVID-19.

V gene TRBV2 combines with J gene TRBJ1-2, with 7 bases that match TRBD1. The V segment lost 4 bases and the J segment 3 bases; nucleotides outside the gene matches: 2. The CDR3 has 13 residues. Germline loops: CDR1 SNHLY, CDR2 FYNNEI. CDR3 nucleotide sequence: TGTGCCAGCAGTGCGGGACAGTACTATGGCTACACCTTC. It yields the protein CASSAGQYYGYTF.

J is TRBJ2-5 and V is TRBV9, with D perhaps matching TRBD2 (5 bases). In germline, CDR1 is SGDLS, CDR2 YYNGEE. The CDR3 is made up of 15 amino acids. V lost 0 bases, J lost 5 bases, and 14 bases lay in between. CDR3 sequence reads: CASSVDIAKQETQYF. The CDR3 DNA reads as TGTGCCAGCAGCGTAGATATAGCGAAGCAGGAGACCCAGTACTTC.

The rearrangement uses TRBV29-1 and TRBJ2-7; 9 nucleotides match TRBD1. CDR1 is SQVTM, CDR2 ANQGSEA, per germline. The CDR3 totals 15 residues. The V and J ends lost 7 bases and 1 base, in that order; junction bases with no gene match: 11. CDR3 sequence (DNA): TGCAGCGCTGTGACCGGGACAGGGAGATCCTACGAGCAGTACTTC. Translated: CSAVTGTGRSYEQYF.